The 20 T cell receptor beta chains below come from one sample, sequenced in a study of read filtering for tumor transcriptome and immune sequencing. From about 400 ng of RNA, a library with molecular barcoded alpha/delta and beta/gamma adaptors was made. TCRdb recomputed calls from the reads with MiXCR, one row per CDR3 protein. Of about 57,000 distinct CDR3 sequences in the sample, roughly 19% were seen once. Material: a population of CD138-negative cells sorted from bone marrow. The receptor set was obtained from a donor older than 35 with multiple myeloma.

The V call is TRBV19, the J call TRBJ1-1, with a possible D match to TRBD1 (6 bases). The germline V gene has CDR1 LNHDA and CDR2 SQIVND (reference sequence). The V and J ends lost 1 base and 3 bases respectively, with 12 bases between them. This CDR3 has 15 residues. CDR3 amino acids: CASSIGGRGHTEAFF. CDR3 DNA sequence: TGTGCCAGTAGTATAGGTGGCAGGGGCCACACTGAAGCTTTCTTT.

This clonotype was seen ten or more times. The chain recombines TRBV28 with TRBJ2-3; perhaps TRBD2 as D (6 bases). Trimming pared 2 bases from V and 0 bases from J, leaving 9 bases between. Germline V gives CDR1 MDHEN, CDR2 SYDVKM. This CDR3 is built from 15 residues. This CDR3 is CASSLLAPSTDTQYF. The CDR3, as DNA: TGTGCCAGCAGTTTACTAGCGCCTAGCACAGATACGCAGTATTTT.

This clonotype was recorded many times. The rearrangement joins TRBV7-2 to TRBJ2-7; D remains unclear. Germline loops: CDR1 SGHTA, CDR2 FQGNSA. This CDR3 is 14 amino acids long. Deletions cut 5 bases from V and 1 base from J, with 12 bases between. This chain's CDR3 is CASSLGRQSYEQYF. The CDR3 DNA reads as TGTGCCAGCAGCCTAGGTCGGCAATCCTACGAGCAGTACTTC. Looking up the rest from reference TRBV7-2 and TRBJ2-7 gives the full variable domain: GAGVSQSPSNKVTEKGKDVELRCDPISGHTALYWYRQSLGQGLEFLIYFQGNSAPDKSGLPSDRFSAERTGGSVSTLTIQRTQQEDSAVYLCASSLGRQSYEQYFGPGTRLTVT.

V gene TRBV7-9 combines with J gene TRBJ2-5; no clear D. The CDR3 has 14 residues. Germline V CDR1 and CDR2: SEHNR, FQNEAQ (reference sequence). V lost 0 bases and J 4 bases, leaving 9 bases between the germline ends. In DNA form, the CDR3 reads TGTGCCAGCAGCTTAGCGAACACAGCAGAGACCCAGTACTTC. It translates to CASSLANTAETQYF.

A note on this clonotype: Because the CDR3 is missing its conserved closing phenylalanine or tryptophan, this is likely a read error. This sequence joins TRBV2 and TRBJ2-1; possibly TRBD1 for D (5 bases). Between the trimmed V and J ends, which lost 7 bases and 8 bases, there was a span of 21 bases. CDR1 is SNHLY, CDR2 FYNNEI, per germline. The CDR3 consists of 15 residues. The CDR3, as DNA: TGTGCCAGCACTCTAGGGCAGGGCGGACACTATGAGCAGTTCTAC. It is translated as CASTLGQGGHYEQFY.

About this clonotype itself: This may stem from a read error, because a much larger clone lies one nucleotide away. V is TRBV7-2 and J is TRBJ2-1, with TRBD2 as a possible D gene (6 bases). This CDR3 has 15 amino acids. CDR1 is SGHTA, CDR2 FQGNSA, per germline. The CDR3 loop reads CASSLGTTTYSEQFF. For the CDR3, the DNA is TGTGCCAGCAGCTTAGGGACTACAACCTACAGTGAGCAGTTCTTC.

The chain links TRBV29-1 to TRBJ2-1; D remains ambiguous. Germline V gene sequence: CDR1 SQVTM, CDR2 ANQGSEA. This CDR3 contains 13 residues. Trimming shortened V by 2 bases and J by 9 bases, and 14 bases separated the two germline ends. The CDR3 bases are TGCAGCGTTGAACGTAACAGCCCCAGTGAGCAGTTCTTC. As protein: CSVERNSPSEQFF.

This clonotype was detected ten times or more. The chain employs TRBV28 and TRBJ1-5; D is unclear. CDR3 size: 15 residues. Germline values: CDR1 MDHEN, CDR2 SYDVKM. V lost 2 bases, J lost 7 bases, and 15 bases lay in between. The chain's CDR3 is CASSLDNLAIQPQHF. Written as DNA, the CDR3 is TGTGCCAGCAGTTTAGACAACTTGGCAATCCAGCCCCAGCATTTT.

This clonotype was detected a few times. This chain links TRBV23-1 with TRBJ2-7; TRBD2 might be the D (8 bases). TRBV23-1 is an ORF, with its function uncertain. The CDR3 is made up of 16 amino acids. The V and J ends lost 8 bases and 7 bases respectively, with 27 bases between them. CDR3 sequence: CASRVGGNGGVREQYF. CDR3 nucleotides: TGCGCCAGCCGAGTAGGGGGCAACGGGGGGGTTCGGGAGCAGTACTTC.

The chain combines TRBV7-9 with TRBJ2-1, with D perhaps matching TRBD2 (6 bases). CDR3 length: 13 amino acids. The V end was cut by 7 bases, the J end by 8 bases, with 15 bases between. From germline, CDR1 is SEHNR and CDR2 FQNEAQ (reference sequence). The CDR3 region is CASNSGEWDEQFF. The CDR3 DNA reads TGTGCCAGCAACTCGGGGGAGTGGGATGAGCAGTTCTTC.

The V gene is TRBV6-6, the J gene TRBJ2-6; D gene ambiguous. The CDR3 has 15 amino acids. CDR1 is MNHNY, CDR2 SVGAGI, per germline (reference sequence). V was cut by 3 bases and J by 4 bases, with 10 bases left in between. The CDR3 nucleotides are TGTGCCAGCAGTTATTCAAGCGACGGGGCCAACGTCCTGACTTTC. Protein: CASSYSSDGANVLTF.

This clonotype was picked up many times. The chain uses TRBV3-1 and TRBJ2-7; perhaps TRBD2 as D (5 bases). CDR3 length: 13 residues. The germline V and J ends were trimmed by 2 bases and 6 bases, with 11 bases remaining between them. Germline V lookup: CDR1 LGHDT, CDR2 YNNKEL (reference sequence). This CDR3 reads CASSQSAGGEQYF. CDR3 nucleotides: TGTGCCAGCAGCCAATCGGCGGGCGGCGAGCAGTACTTC.

This clonotype was observed at least ten times. The V and J genes are TRBV5-1 and TRBJ2-7; 7 bases match TRBD1. The V gene's germline CDR1 is SGHRS and CDR2 YFSETQ. J was trimmed by 3 bases and V by 4 bases; bases with no gene match: 4. This CDR3 is 13 amino acids long. CDR3 amino acids: CASSEQGLYEQYF. The CDR3 nucleotides are TGCGCCAGCAGCGAACAGGGGCTCTACGAGCAGTACTTC.

The genes are TRBV14 and TRBJ1-1; D gene unclear. Looked up from germline, CDR1 is SGHDN and CDR2 is FVKESK. The V end was cut by 4 bases, the J end by 5 bases, with 14 bases between. There are 14 residues in the CDR3. CDR3 amino acids: CASSPSGGRTEAFF. The CDR3 nucleotides are TGTGCCAGCAGCCCCTCCGGAGGGAGGACTGAAGCTTTCTTT.

This clonotype has a count of ten or more. This chain connects TRBV18 to TRBJ2-5, with D maybe TRBD1 (5 bases). The V end lost 2 bases, the J end lost 5 bases, and 9 bases lay between the germline ends. Germline V gene data show CDR1 as KGHSH and CDR2 as LQKENI. CDR3 size: 13 residues. In nucleotides, the CDR3 is TGTGCCAGCTCACCATCAGCAGGGGAGACCCAGTACTTC. The encoded protein is CASSPSAGETQYF.

The table lists this clonotype with many counts. The chain combines TRBV24-1 with TRBJ1-1, with TRBD1 identical over 8 bases. Germline V lookup: CDR1 KGHDR, CDR2 SFDVKD. V lost 8 bases and J lost 11; bases outside the gene matches: 9. CDR3 length: 12 amino acids. This CDR3 is CATTGQGGEAFF. For the CDR3, the DNA is TGTGCCACCACCGGACAGGGTGGAGAGGCTTTCTTT.

The sample holds many counts of this clonotype. J is TRBJ2-5 and V is TRBV10-2; D is unresolved. V was trimmed by 3 bases and J by 5 bases, leaving 4 bases between them. CDR1 and CDR2 (germline): WSHSY, SAAADI. The CDR3 loop spans 11 amino acids. In DNA, the CDR3 is TGCGCCAGCAGTGATGTGGAGACCCAGTACTTC. Its translation is CASSDVETQYF.

In its sample, this clonotype was seen many times. The V and J genes are TRBV7-2 and TRBJ1-1, with D possibly being TRBD1 (6 bases). Germline CDR1 is SGHTA and CDR2 is FQGNSA. V lost 5 bases to trimming and J lost 8 bases, with 12 bases between them. The CDR3 length is 12 residues. The DNA for the CDR3 is TGTGCCAGCAGCCCGAGGGGGACAGAAGCTTTCTTT. As protein: CASSPRGTEAFF.

In this sample, this clonotype turned up a few times. This chain links TRBV7-2 with TRBJ2-1; 8 bases are a match to TRBD2. From germline, CDR1 is SGHTA and CDR2 FQGNSA. The CDR3 is made up of 13 amino acids. With 6 bases clipped from V and 8 bases from J, the junction kept 6 bases outside the gene matches. In DNA, the CDR3 is TGTGCCAGCAGTCAAGAACTAGCGGATGAGCAGTTCTTC. Encoded protein: CASSQELADEQFF.

This clonotype was seen ten or more times. CDR3 nucleotide sequence: TGTGCCAGCAGCTTACACGGGGGTACAGATACGCAGTATTTT. As protein: CASSLHGGTDTQYF. V is TRBV7-9 and J is TRBJ2-3; a weak D match, TRBD2 (6 bases). The CDR3 length is 14 residues. Germline loops: CDR1 SEHNR, CDR2 FQNEAQ (reference sequence). Trimming shortened V by 2 bases and J by 3 bases, and 9 bases separated the two germline ends.